These 20 T cell receptor beta chains came from one sample sequenced in a study of blood T cell repertoires in COVID-19. Profiling relied on immunoSEQ multiplex PCR, and the TCRdb table lists in-frame clones only, not all of them. This sample yields 300,000 to 400,000 clones, of which 89% are seen a single time; 3% belongs to the top ten. The sequencing input was peripheral blood. The receptors derive from a woman aged 30 to 39 with COVID-19, enrolled during active disease.

V usage is TRBV24-1 and J usage is TRBJ1-5; tentative D call: TRBD1 (5 bases). Trimming took 4 bases from V and 2 from J, leaving 14 bases between them. Germline CDR1 KGHDR, CDR2 SFDVKD. This CDR3 is 16 amino acids long. The CDR3 coding sequence is TGTGCCACCAGTGAATCCAGGGCATGGGGCAATCAGCCCCAGCATTTT. This codes for CATSESRAWGNQPQHF.

The chain carries TRBV7-2 and TRBJ1-2; 10 bases fit TRBD1. Germline CDR1 reads SGHTA; CDR2 reads FQGNSA. V shed 5 bases, J shed 5 bases, and the junction held 17 bases outside the gene matches. The length of the CDR3 is 18 residues. CDR3 region: CASSAYRDRGRGGYGYTF. CDR3 bases: TGTGCCAGCAGCGCCTACCGGGACAGGGGCCGCGGAGGGTATGGCTACACCTTC. Based on the CDR3 plus reference TRBV7-2 and TRBJ1-2, the full variable domain is GAGVSQSPSNKVTEKGKDVELRCDPISGHTALYWYRQSLGQGLEFLIYFQGNSAPDKSGLPSDRFSAERTGGSVSTLTIQRTQQEDSAVYLCASSAYRDRGRGGYGYTFGSGTRLTVV.

This CDR3 is CASTGRNTEAFF. CDR3 nucleotide sequence: TGTGCCTCGACAGGGAGAAACACTGAAGCTTTCTTT. The V and J genes are TRBV10-3 and TRBJ1-1; TRBD1 matches at 7 bases. The germline CDR1 and CDR2 sequences are ENHRY and SYGVKD. V trimming: 11 bases; J trimming: 2 bases; junction bases outside the gene matches: 5. This CDR3 spans 12 amino acids.

This chain joins TRBV18 and TRBJ2-5; 8 bases match TRBD1. The CDR3 extends over 15 amino acids. Trimming took 0 bases from V and 2 from J; bases not matched to a gene: 2. Germline CDR1 is KGHSH and CDR2 is LQKENI. CDR3: CASSPPDREQETQYF. CDR3 DNA: TGTGCCAGCTCACCACCGGACAGGGAGCAAGAGACCCAGTACTTC.

This rearrangement joins TRBV7-2 to TRBJ2-3, with 8 bases lining up with TRBD2. The junction had 13 bases not matched to a gene; V was cut back by 5 bases and J by 6 bases. This CDR3 spans 16 amino acids. The V gene's germline CDR1 is SGHTA and CDR2 FQGNSA. Written as DNA, the CDR3 is TGTGCCAGCAGCCCCCGCCTGAGCGGGAGTGCCGATACGCAGTATTTT. Protein: CASSPRLSGSADTQYF.

The chain uses TRBV10-3 and TRBJ1-1; TRBD1 is a possible D gene (5 bases). Germline V gives CDR1 ENHRY, CDR2 SYGVKD. V gave up 7 bases and J gave up 5 bases, with 11 bases separating them. The CDR3 is 12 residues long. CDR3 in DNA: TGTGCCATCATAGGGGTAGGGACTGAAGCTTTCTTT. The encoded protein is CAIIGVGTEAFF.

The rearrangement links TRBV5-6 to TRBJ1-3; no clear D gene. The CDR3 extends over 15 amino acids. With 3 bases removed from V and 3 bases from J, the gap between germline ends came to 13 bases. Germline lookup yields CDR1 SGHDT and CDR2 YYEEEE. The CDR3 DNA is TGTGCCAGCAGCTCCGGAGGGTTCCTTGGAAACACCATATATTTT. This codes for CASSSGGFLGNTIYF.

This clone was detected only once. The rearrangement links TRBV9 to TRBJ2-1, with D possibly being TRBD2 (6 bases). The CDR3 spans 13 residues. The V end was cut by 0 bases, the J end by 6 bases, with 7 bases between. Germline lookup yields CDR1 SGDLS and CDR2 YYNGEE. The CDR3 region has the DNA TGTGCCAGCAGCGTAGGTAGCGGCAATGAGCAGTTCTTC. Protein product: CASSVGSGNEQFF.

Only a few counts were recorded for this clone. The rearrangement uses TRBV19 and TRBJ1-1; D is unresolved. Germline lookup yields CDR1 LNHDA and CDR2 SQIVND (reference sequence). The CDR3 has 12 amino acids. V shed 3 bases and J shed 1 base, with 3 bases lying between them. The CDR3 coding sequence is TGTGCCAGTAGTATTAGGAACACTGAAGCTTTCTTT. Its translation is CASSIRNTEAFF.

The chain carries TRBV10-2 and TRBJ1-6; a weak D match, TRBD1 (6 bases). The CDR3 sequence is 16 residues long. Germline values: CDR1 WSHSY, CDR2 SAAADI. Between the trimmed V and J ends, which lost 4 bases and 5 bases, there was a span of 15 bases. The CDR3 DNA reads TGCGCCAGCAGTGGGGGGACACGTCCTCATAATTCACCCCTCCACTTT. This sequence encodes CASSGGTRPHNSPLHF.

The J gene is TRBJ2-7, the V gene TRBV6-5, with TRBD2 as a possible D gene (6 bases). CDR3 length equals 15 residues. Germline CDR1 reads MNHEY; CDR2 reads SVGAGI. V lost 4 bases, J lost 0 bases, and 13 bases lay in between. The CDR3 reads CASSSPTSISYEQYV. The CDR3 DNA reads TGTGCCAGCAGTTCACCGACTAGTATCTCCTACGAGCAGTACGTC.

V and J are TRBV5-4 and TRBJ2-1; 8 bases map to TRBD2. The CDR3 has 16 residues. With V trimmed by 4 bases and J by 3 bases, 9 bases remained unmatched. CDR1 is SGHNT, CDR2 YYREEE, per germline (reference sequence). The CDR3 reads CASSGRSGTSYNEQFF. The CDR3 DNA sequence: TGTGCCAGCAGCGGTCGATCCGGGACTAGCTACAATGAGCAGTTCTTC.

The rearrangement joins TRBV6-5 to TRBJ1-1; TRBD1 agrees at 9 bases. Germline CDR1 reads MNHEY; CDR2 reads SVGAGI. V lost 6 bases to trimming and J lost 10 bases; unmatched junction nucleotides: 6. This CDR3 has 12 amino acids. The CDR3 protein is CASRKQGARAFF. The CDR3 nucleotides are TGTGCCAGCAGAAAACAGGGGGCAAGAGCTTTCTTT.

V is TRBV28 and J is TRBJ2-5; 10 bases are shared with TRBD1. V trimming: 6 bases; J trimming: 4 bases; junction bases outside the gene matches: 8. Germline CDR1 is MDHEN and CDR2 is SYDVKM. The CDR3 is made up of 15 amino acids. CDR3: CASSPPTGGVETQYF. The DNA for the CDR3 is TGTGCCAGCAGCCCCCCGACAGGGGGCGTAGAGACCCAGTACTTC. Variable domain in full (rest from reference TRBV28 and TRBJ2-5): DVKVTQSSRYLVKRTGEKVFLECVQDMDHENMFWYRQDPGLGLRLIYFSYDVKMKEKGDIPEGYSVSREKKERFSLILESASTNQTSMYLCASSPPTGGVETQYFGPGTRLLVL.

This clone was observed a handful of times. J is TRBJ2-7 and V is TRBV6-2 or TRBV6-3; the D gene is possibly TRBD2 (6 bases). V lost 5 bases to trimming and J lost 7 bases, with 18 bases between them. The germline V gene has CDR1 MNHEY and CDR2 SVGEGT. This CDR3 spans 14 amino acids. CDR3 coding DNA: TGTGCCAGCAGTACTAGCAGGGCTTTCGGGGAGCAGTACTTC. It encodes CASSTSRAFGEQYF.

The chain carries TRBV11-1 and TRBJ2-5; TRBD1 matches at 9 bases. The CDR3 extends over 18 amino acids. The germline CDR1 and CDR2 sequences are SGHAT and FQDESV (reference sequence). Trimming cost V 0 bases and J 5 bases; bases outside gene matches: 13. CDR3 protein: CASSLATGGFSSGETQYF. CDR3 nucleotide sequence: TGTGCCAGCAGCTTAGCCACAGGGGGCTTCTCATCAGGGGAGACCCAGTACTTC.

The J gene is TRBJ1-2, the V gene TRBV14; D not resolved. The CDR3 runs 15 residues. Trimming cost V 1 base and J 0 bases, with 9 bases left between them. Germline V gene sequence: CDR1 SGHDN, CDR2 FVKESK. The CDR3 loop reads CASSQGIGANYGYTF. The CDR3 DNA follows: TGTGCCAGCAGCCAAGGGATAGGAGCTAACTATGGCTACACCTTC.

V is TRBV10-3 and J is TRBJ1-4; no reliable D call. The CDR3 totals 13 residues. V was trimmed by 9 bases and J by 1 base, leaving 9 bases between them. Germline assignment: CDR1 ENHRY and CDR2 SYGVKD. This CDR3 reads CAIKPQTNEKLFF. As DNA, the CDR3 is TGTGCCATTAAGCCTCAAACTAATGAAAAACTGTTTTTT.

This clone was seen only once. The V and J genes are TRBV19 and TRBJ2-1; 9 nucleotides line up with TRBD1. CDR1 and CDR2 (germline): LNHDA, SQIVND (reference sequence). The ends lost 4 bases at V and 4 bases at J; junction bases unmatched: 8. This CDR3 is built from 16 residues. The CDR3 coding sequence is TGTGCCAGTAGTAAAGGGGGACAGGGATATTACAATGAGCAGTTCTTC. Protein: CASSKGGQGYYNEQFF.

The chain is built from TRBV4-1 and TRBJ1-1; D perhaps matches TRBD1 (6 bases). Trimming shortened V by 2 bases and J by 3 bases, and 13 bases separated the two germline ends. The V gene's germline CDR1 is MGHRA and CDR2 YSYEKL. The CDR3 has 15 amino acids. CDR3 bases: TGCGCCAGCAGCCAACTGGCGGGGGGCCACACTGAAGCTTTCTTT. This codes for CASSQLAGGHTEAFF.